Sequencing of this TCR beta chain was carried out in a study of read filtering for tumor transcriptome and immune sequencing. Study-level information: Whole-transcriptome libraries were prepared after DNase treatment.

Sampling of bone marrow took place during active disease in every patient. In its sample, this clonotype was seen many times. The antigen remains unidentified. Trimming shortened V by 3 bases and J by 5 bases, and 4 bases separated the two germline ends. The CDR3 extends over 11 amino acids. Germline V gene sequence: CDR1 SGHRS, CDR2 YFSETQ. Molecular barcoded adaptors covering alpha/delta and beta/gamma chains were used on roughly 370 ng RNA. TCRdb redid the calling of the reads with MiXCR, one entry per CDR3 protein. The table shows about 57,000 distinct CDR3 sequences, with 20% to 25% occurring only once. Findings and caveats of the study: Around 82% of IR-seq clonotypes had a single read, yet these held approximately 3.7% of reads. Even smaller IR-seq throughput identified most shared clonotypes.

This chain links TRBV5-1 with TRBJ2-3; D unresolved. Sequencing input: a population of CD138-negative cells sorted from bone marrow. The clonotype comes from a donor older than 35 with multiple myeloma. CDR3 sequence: CASSSRDTQYF. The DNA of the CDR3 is TGCGCCAGCAGCTCCCGAGATACGCAGTATTTT.